This entry lists 18 T cell receptor beta chains sequenced from one sample in a study of identical twins. TCRdb re-analysed the 5' RACE reads in MiXCR, keeping a single row per CDR3 protein. The table shows 700,000 to 950,000 distinct CDR3 sequences, with approximately 13% occurring only once. These records were also assigned to another study, of yellow fever vaccine responses in identical twins.

The sample comprised PBMCs. These receptors originate from a woman under 30 in good health.

This chain links TRBV18 with TRBJ2-7, with D possibly TRBD2 on 6 matching bases. Germline assignment: CDR1 KGHSH and CDR2 LQKENI. The CDR3 covers 13 residues. Trimming left V 7 bases short and J 2 bases short, with 12 bases between. The CDR3 here is CASCTGATYEQYF. For the CDR3, the DNA is TGTGCCAGCTGCACGGGAGCCACCTACGAGCAGTACTTC.

This clonotype was picked up many times. The gene calls are TRBV6-5 and TRBJ1-1; D is perhaps TRBD1 (6 bases). The CDR3 covers 15 residues. V lost 1 base, J lost 2 bases, and 11 bases lay in between. The germline CDR1 and CDR2 sequences are MNHEY and SVGAGI. CDR3 amino acids: CASSYFGGSNTEAFF. The CDR3 DNA reads TGTGCCAGCAGTTACTTTGGGGGCTCCAACACTGAAGCTTTCTTT.

The rearrangement uses TRBV11-2 and TRBJ2-7; either TRBD1 or TRBD2 may supply D (5 bases each). V was pared by 3 bases and J by 0 bases, with 15 bases between. From germline, CDR1 is SGHAT and CDR2 FQNNGV. The CDR3 runs to 16 residues. The CDR3 is CASSFTRGPSSYEQYF. The CDR3 DNA reads as TGTGCCAGCAGCTTCACCCGGGGCCCAAGCTCCTACGAGCAGTACTTC.

This clonotype was seen many times. V usage is TRBV12-3 or TRBV12-4 and J usage is TRBJ2-1; TRBD1 aligns across 9 bases. V gave up 3 bases and J gave up 4 bases; unmatched junction bases: 4. This CDR3 region has 15 residues. CDR3 in amino acids: CASSFLGQGYNEQFF. The CDR3 region has the DNA TGTGCCAGCAGTTTTTTGGGACAGGGATACAATGAGCAGTTCTTC.

The CDR3 here is CASSQILVGGYTQYF. CDR3 in DNA: TGTGCCAGCAGTCAAATACTTGTGGGGGGATATACGCAGTATTTT. This chain uses TRBV12-3 or TRBV12-4 with TRBJ2-3; TRBD2 might be the D (6 bases). V lost 5 bases and J 7 bases, leaving 19 bases between the germline ends. CDR3 length equals 15 residues.

In this sample, this clonotype turned up many times. The genes are TRBV10-2 and TRBJ2-3; no reliable D call. V was shortened by 3 bases and J by 2 bases, with 3 bases between the two germline ends. Germline V lookup: CDR1 WSHSY, CDR2 SAAADI. This CDR3 spans 12 amino acids. The CDR3 region is CASSDYTDTQYF. The CDR3 coding sequence is TGCGCCAGCAGTGACTACACAGATACGCAGTATTTT.

J is TRBJ2-5 and V is TRBV28; 11 positions match TRBD2. There are 15 residues in the CDR3. J lost 3 bases, V lost 4 bases, and 4 bases had no gene match. The germline V gene encodes CDR1 MDHEN and CDR2 SYDVKM. The CDR3 nucleotides read TGTGCCAGCAGTTCGGCTAGCGGGGGGAAAGAGACCCAGTACTTC. It is translated as CASSSASGGKETQYF.

CDR3 sequence reads: CASKKLQGETQYF. CDR3 nucleotides: TGCGCCAGCAAGAAGCTCCAGGGGGAGACCCAGTACTTC. This rearrangement joins TRBV5-1 to TRBJ2-5, with D perhaps matching TRBD1 (6 bases). Trimming took off 6 bases at V and 5 bases at J, with 14 bases between the two ends. The CDR3 consists of 13 residues. The germline CDR1 and CDR2 sequences are SGHRS and YFSETQ.

This clonotype was seen repeatedly, ten times or more. The chain joins TRBV14 to TRBJ2-3; D unresolved. V shed 4 bases and J shed 5 bases, with 10 bases lying between them. CDR3 length equals 13 residues. The V gene's germline CDR1 is SGHDN and CDR2 FVKESK. CDR3 protein: CASSLRPLDTQYF. The CDR3 nucleotides are TGTGCCAGCAGCCTCCGACCCTTAGATACGCAGTATTTT.

This clonotype was seen only a few times. The rearrangement joins TRBV5-6 to TRBJ2-1; unclear D gene. Germline assignment: CDR1 SGHDT and CDR2 YYEEEE. Trimming took 2 bases from V and 8 from J, leaving 8 bases between them. The CDR3 is 12 residues long. CDR3 in amino acids: CASSFRWDEQFF. CDR3 coding DNA: TGTGCCAGCAGCTTTCGTTGGGATGAGCAGTTCTTC.

The chain combines TRBV5-5 with TRBJ2-7, with 10 bases lining up with TRBD2. The trim removed 1 base at V and 4 bases at J, leaving 11 bases unmatched. The CDR3 runs 17 residues. CDR1 is SGHKS, CDR2 YYEKEE, per germline (reference sequence). The CDR3 here is CASSLTLLAGGLYEQYV. DNA for the CDR3: TGTGCCAGCAGCTTGACCCTGTTAGCGGGGGGCCTATACGAGCAGTACGTC.

The rearrangement links TRBV11-2 to TRBJ2-4; no reliable D call. Deletions cut 2 bases from V and 0 bases from J, with 8 bases between. Germline V gene lookup returns CDR1 SGHAT and CDR2 FQNNGV. The CDR3 has 15 amino acids. CDR3 DNA sequence: TGTGCCAGCAGCTTAAAGTCACTAGCCAAAAACATTCAGTACTTC. Translated, it gives CASSLKSLAKNIQYF.

This sequence joins TRBV7-9 and TRBJ1-2, with D perhaps matching TRBD1 (6 bases). CDR3 length equals 15 residues. Trimming shortened V by 3 bases and J by 3 bases, and 14 bases separated the two germline ends. The germline CDR1 and CDR2 sequences are SEHNR and FQNEAQ (reference sequence). CDR3: CASSLGTSDDYGYTF. Written as DNA, the CDR3 is TGTGCCAGCAGCTTGGGGACATCTGATGACTATGGCTACACCTTC.

This clonotype has at least ten counts. The chain is built from TRBV12-3 or TRBV12-4 and TRBJ1-6; 7 bases are a match to TRBD1. Trimming took 7 bases from V and 7 from J; bases not matched to a gene: 7. CDR3 size: 14 residues. CDR3 coding DNA: TGTGCCAGCACCCAGGCAGGGGGAAATTCACCCCTCCACTTT. Protein sequence: CASTQAGGNSPLHF.

This CDR3 reads CASSFAGTGGQETQYF. The CDR3 region has the DNA TGTGCCAGCAGCTTCGCTGGGACAGGGGGTCAAGAGACCCAGTACTTC. The V call is TRBV11-2, the J call TRBJ2-5; 11 nucleotides agree with TRBD1. Germline V gives CDR1 SGHAT, CDR2 FQNNGV. CDR3 length: 16 amino acids. J lost 2 bases, V lost 3 bases, and 5 bases had no gene match.

This clonotype was detected only a few times. The V and J genes are TRBV28 and TRBJ2-7; D might be TRBD2 (6 bases). Germline V gene sequence: CDR1 MDHEN, CDR2 SYDVKM. Trimming pared 8 bases from V and 4 bases from J, leaving 9 bases between. The CDR3 is made up of 11 amino acids. For the CDR3, the DNA is TGTGCCAGCCATAGCGGTTACGAGCAGTACTTC. This translates into CASHSGYEQYF.

The chain is built from TRBV27 and TRBJ2-3; 8 bases match TRBD2. There are 16 residues in the CDR3. V was clipped by 7 bases and J by 4 bases; unmatched bases: 13. Germline CDR1 and CDR2: MNHEY and SMNVEV (reference sequence). The chain's CDR3 is CASNDGGAYLPDTQYF. The CDR3 nucleotides are TGTGCCAGCAATGACGGGGGGGCCTATTTACCAGATACGCAGTATTTT.

The chain recombines TRBV12-3 or TRBV12-4 with TRBJ2-1, with 8 bases fitting TRBD1. J was trimmed by 0 bases and V by 5 bases; bases with no gene match: 12. The CDR3 length is 18 residues. The CDR3 region is CASSNRQGSSSSYNEQFF. Written as DNA, the CDR3 is TGTGCCAGCAGTAATAGACAGGGGTCTTCCAGCTCCTACAATGAGCAGTTCTTC.